One and the same sample provided the 5 T cell receptor beta chains below, sequenced in a study of spatial heterogeneity in lung cancer. TCRdb ran MiXCR on the 5' RACE reads and lists one entry per CDR3 protein. The top ten hold 6.8% of the sample, which has 15,000 to 20,000 distinct CDR3 sequences, approximately 5.8% seen once. Stated time point: sample taken at primary tumor resection. Study results and limitations: The study found that expanded intratumoral alpha and beta TCR counts tracked tumor mutation counts.

What these receptors recognize is not known. The input for sequencing was lung tumor tissue, taken at surgery. Every receptor here comes from a male donor with early-stage non-small cell lung cancer.

A few counts support this clonotype. This rearrangement joins TRBV20-1 to TRBJ2-2, with TRBD2 identical over 10 bases. CDR1 and CDR2 from the germline V gene are DFQATT and SNEGSKA (reference sequence). Unmatched junction bases numbered 4, after V lost 2 bases and J lost 7 bases. The CDR3 totals 14 residues. In DNA, the CDR3 is TGCAGTGCTAGAAGCGGGGGGGCCGTCGGGGAGCTGTTTTTT. It encodes CSARSGGAVGELFF.

This clonotype was counted ten times or more. At one boundary the junction diverges from the germline segment, which might be a read error. The rearrangement links TRBV20-1 to TRBJ2-7, with TRBD2 matching over 10 bases. The CDR3 runs 16 residues. Germline V gene sequence: CDR1 DFQATT, CDR2 SNEGSKA (reference sequence). CDR3 region: CSAGDLASGRAYEQCF. CDR3 nucleotides: TGCAGTGCTGGAGATCTGGCTAGCGGGAGAGCCTACGAGCAGTGCTTC.

At least ten counts were recorded for this clonotype. J is TRBJ2-1 and V is TRBV7-2; 7 bases are shared with TRBD2. CDR1 and CDR2 (germline): SGHTA, FQGNSA. The CDR3 is 14 residues long. J was trimmed by 7 bases and V by 2 bases; bases with no gene match: 5. The CDR3 sequence is CASSLFPGRNEQFF. The CDR3 nucleotides read TGTGCCAGCAGCTTATTTCCCGGGAGGAATGAGCAGTTCTTC.

This clonotype was seen repeatedly, ten times or more. The chain uses TRBV29-1 and TRBJ1-1, with 7 bases identical to TRBD1. J gave up 0 bases and V 6 bases, and 1 base lay outside the gene matches. This CDR3 has 12 amino acids. Germline V gene lookup returns CDR1 SQVTM and CDR2 ANQGSEA. The CDR3 coding sequence is TGCAGCGTGGGACAGATGAACACTGAAGCTTTCTTT. Its protein product is CSVGQMNTEAFF.

This clonotype was recorded only once. This may come from a read error, since a much larger clone is one base off. The V call is TRBV20-1, the J call TRBJ2-7; D is tentatively TRBD1 or TRBD2 (6 bases each). The CDR3 is 14 residues long. Germline V gives CDR1 DFQATT, CDR2 SNEGSKA (reference sequence). The CDR3 here is CCARSPDGGHEQYF. The CDR3 DNA sequence: TGCTGTGCTAGATCACCGGACGGGGGCCACGAGCAGTACTTC.